Here is one T cell receptor (beta chain) with its context. Its antigen is currently unknown. This record belongs to a study of Graves' ophthalmopathy and Graves' hyperthyroidism. Study observations and caveats: Detection in blood was also observed for most expanded thyroid clonotypes above 0.001 frequency. The model forecast ophthalmopathy progression, reaching 70.59% sensitivity and roughly 72% specificity.

Only newly diagnosed hyperthyroidism patients aged 18 to 65, with under 2 months' duration, were enrolled. The CDR3 is made up of 15 amino acids. J gave up 7 bases and V 1 base, and 5 bases lay outside the gene matches. Looked up from germline, CDR1 is MNHEY and CDR2 is SVGAGI. Amplification targeted the TCR beta CDR3 regions, with RNA transcripts as the source material. First-round RT-PCR used HTBI primers; second-round multiplex PCR followed. Using its own MiXCR run on the multiplex PCR reads, TCRdb lists one record per CDR3 protein. The sample has over 500,000 distinct CDR3 sequences; 22% are singletons.

The chain joins TRBV6-5 to TRBJ2-2; TRBD1 agrees at 8 bases. The source is a young woman with stable Graves' hyperthyroidism. Some clones in this sample may be carry-over from other donors' samples. Sequenced input: peripheral blood. This CDR3 is CASSYWQGAIGELFF. The DNA for the CDR3 is TGTGCCAGCAGTTACTGGCAGGGGGCGATCGGGGAGCTGTTTTTT.